These T cell receptor beta chains were read from a single sample in a study of blood T cell repertoires in COVID-19. Assay used: immunoSEQ multiplex PCR; TCRdb lists only in-frame clones, some missing. The top ten clones hold roughly 6.2% of a sample with roughly 120,000 clones, around 80% of them seen once. Sample: peripheral blood. The receptors originated from a man between 70 and 80 years old with acute or convalescent COVID-19. Both conserved end residues are part of each CDR3. Fields, in order: D gene, V gene, J gene, CDR3 length, CDR3 protein. The D gene is left open where the match is weak.

D: TRBD1; V: TRBV6-5; J: TRBJ1-6; length: 16; CDR3: CASSYSGQGRPSPLHF
D: .; V: TRBV28; J: TRBJ2-1; length: 11; CDR3: CASSQQIPQFF
D: .; V: TRBV29-1; J: TRBJ2-2; length: 15; CDR3: CSVDDRAGYTGELFF
D: .; V: TRBV11-2; J: TRBJ2-7; length: 14; CDR3: CASSHYRTSYEQYF
D: TRBD1; V: TRBV5-1; J: TRBJ2-7; length: 15; CDR3: CASSTGTGVSYEQYF
D: .; V: TRBV5-1; J: TRBJ1-1; length: 15; CDR3: CASSLVGHSNTEAFF
D: TRBD1; V: TRBV7-9; J: TRBJ1-4; length: 16; CDR3: CASSKGQTATNEKLFF
D: .; V: TRBV3-1/TRBV3-2; J: TRBJ1-3; length: 14; CDR3: CASSLGTFGNTIYF
D: TRBD1; V: TRBV10-1; J: TRBJ2-7; length: 16; CDR3: CASSESRHRGSDEQYF
D: .; V: TRBV11-3; J: TRBJ2-3; length: 14; CDR3: CASSLERGTDTQYF
D: TRBD2; V: TRBV5-6; J: TRBJ2-2; length: 16; CDR3: CASSSGLAANTGELFF
D: TRBD1; V: TRBV10-3; J: TRBJ1-6; length: 14; CDR3: CAISWDRDNSPLHF
D: TRBD1; V: TRBV7-9; J: TRBJ2-5; length: 14; CDR3: CASSTRTGEETQYF
D: .; V: TRBV3-1/TRBV3-2; J: TRBJ2-1; length: 13; CDR3: CASSPGPDNEQFF
D: .; V: TRBV5-8; J: TRBJ2-6; length: 15; CDR3: CASSPRSSGANVLTF
D: TRBD1; V: TRBV11-3; J: TRBJ2-7; length: 13; CDR3: CASSGDSPYEQYF
D: TRBD1; V: TRBV9; J: TRBJ1-1; length: 15; CDR3: CASSVTGAGVTEAFF
D: TRBD1; V: TRBV6-6; J: TRBJ2-2; length: 15; CDR3: CASSYRQGIAGELFF
D: .; V: TRBV9; J: TRBJ2-1; length: 12; CDR3: CASSPSGNEQFF
D: TRBD2; V: TRBV30; J: TRBJ2-1; length: 17; CDR3: CAWSVSGTSGAYGEQFF
D: TRBD2; V: TRBV5-1; J: TRBJ2-5; length: 14; CDR3: CASSVGLVGETQYF
D: TRBD2; V: TRBV7-3; J: TRBJ2-2; length: 15; CDR3: CASSQGLARTGELFF
D: .; V: TRBV5-6; J: TRBJ2-7; length: 14; CDR3: CASSLVLVTQEQYF
D: .; V: TRBV6-2/TRBV6-3; J: TRBJ2-5; length: 15; CDR3: CASSSPRLPRVTQYF
D: .; V: TRBV6-6; J: TRBJ2-5; length: 13; CDR3: CASSRRVQETQYF
D: .; V: TRBV13; J: TRBJ1-2; length: 13; CDR3: CASSETGNYGYTF
D: .; V: TRBV5-1; J: TRBJ1-2; length: 15; CDR3: CASSSGGNDNYGYTF
D: .; V: TRBV11-2; J: TRBJ2-1; length: 17; CDR3: CASSLGGSGSSYNEQFF
D: .; V: TRBV2; J: TRBJ1-6; length: 14; CDR3: CASSERGINSPLHF
D: TRBD2; V: TRBV30; J: TRBJ2-7; length: 13; CDR3: CAWSGTSGSVQYF
D: .; V: TRBV5-5; J: TRBJ2-2; length: 16; CDR3: CASSPNTAPNTGELFF